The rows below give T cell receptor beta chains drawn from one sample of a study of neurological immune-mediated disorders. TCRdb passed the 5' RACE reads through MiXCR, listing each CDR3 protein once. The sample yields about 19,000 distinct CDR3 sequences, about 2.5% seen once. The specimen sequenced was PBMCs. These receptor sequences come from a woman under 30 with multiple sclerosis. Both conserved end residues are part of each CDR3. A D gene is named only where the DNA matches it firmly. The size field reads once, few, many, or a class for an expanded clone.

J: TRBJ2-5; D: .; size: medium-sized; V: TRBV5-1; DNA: TGCGCCAGCAGCTTTACAGGTCAAGAGACCCAGTACTTC; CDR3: CASSFTGQETQYF
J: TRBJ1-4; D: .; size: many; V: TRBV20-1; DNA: TGCAGTGCCCCGACCGTGCCGAATGAAAAACTGTTTTTT; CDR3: CSAPTVPNEKLFF
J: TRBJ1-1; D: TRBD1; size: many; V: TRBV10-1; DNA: TGCGCCAGCAGTGAGTCAAGAGGGGGCGCCGGTTTCTTT; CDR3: CASSESRGGAGFF
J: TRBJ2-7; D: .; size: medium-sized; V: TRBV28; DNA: TGTGCCAGCAGGGGGGTTAGCTCCTACGAGCAGTACTTC; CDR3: CASRGVSSYEQYF
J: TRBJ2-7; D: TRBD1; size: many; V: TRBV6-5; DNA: TGTGCCAGCAGTCTTCACGAGCCCGTTTACAGGGGGCTACACTCCTACGAGCAGTACTTC; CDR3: CASSLHEPVYRGLHSYEQYF
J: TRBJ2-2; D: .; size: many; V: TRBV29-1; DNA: TGCAGCGTTGAAGATGTAGGGGGCGGGACGTCCGGGGAGCTGTTTTTT; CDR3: CSVEDVGGGTSGELFF
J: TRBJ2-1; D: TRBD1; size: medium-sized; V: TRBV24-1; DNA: TGTGCCACCAGTGACCGGGACAGGGTCCCCTACAATGAGCAGTTCTTC; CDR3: CATSDRDRVPYNEQFF
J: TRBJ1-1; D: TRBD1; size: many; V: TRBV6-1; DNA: TGTGCCAGCCTCCCCCTTCAGGGGGTGAACACTGAAGCTTTCTTT; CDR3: CASLPLQGVNTEAFF
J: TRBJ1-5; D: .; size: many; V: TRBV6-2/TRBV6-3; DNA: TGTGCCAGCATTCGAGATCCGGATCAGCCCCAGCATTTT; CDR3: CASIRDPDQPQHF
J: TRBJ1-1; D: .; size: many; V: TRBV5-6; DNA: TGTGCCAGCAGCTTTCAGACCCTGAACACTGAAGCTTTCTTT; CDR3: CASSFQTLNTEAFF
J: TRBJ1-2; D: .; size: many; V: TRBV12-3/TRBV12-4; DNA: TGTGCCAGCAGTTTAGGCGGCGGATGGCATGAAAACTATGGCTACACCTTC; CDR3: CASSLGGGWHENYGYTF
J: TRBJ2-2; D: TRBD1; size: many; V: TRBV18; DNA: TGTGCCAGCTCACCGCTTCAGGGGGCCCGGGAGCTGTTTTTT; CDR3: CASSPLQGARELFF
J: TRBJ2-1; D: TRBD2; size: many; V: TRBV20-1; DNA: TGCAGTGCTAGGTTTCTAGCGGGGGCCAATGAGCAGTTCTTC; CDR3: CSARFLAGANEQFF
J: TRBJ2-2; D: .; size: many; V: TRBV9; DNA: TGTGCCAGCAGCACTAACCGACAGTCGAACACCGGGGAGCTGTTTTTT; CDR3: CASSTNRQSNTGELFF
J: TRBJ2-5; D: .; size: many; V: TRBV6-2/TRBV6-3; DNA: TGTGCCAGCAGTCGACGGAAAGAAGAGACCCAGTACTTC; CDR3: CASSRRKEETQYF
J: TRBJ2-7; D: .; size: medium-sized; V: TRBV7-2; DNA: TGTGCCAGCACCGGGGACTACGAGCAGTACTTC; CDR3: CASTGDYEQYF
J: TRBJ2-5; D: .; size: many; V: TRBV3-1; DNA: TGTGCCAGCAAAAGGACGGGAGAGACCCAGTACTTC; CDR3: CASKRTGETQYF
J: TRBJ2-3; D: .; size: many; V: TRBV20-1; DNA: TGCAGTGCTATACCCGGGAGAAGCACAGATACGCAGTATTTT; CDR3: CSAIPGRSTDTQYF
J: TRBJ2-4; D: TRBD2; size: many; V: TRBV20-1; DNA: TGCAGTGCCAGCCTCGAGACTAGCGGGAGGGGGACCAAAAACATTCAGTACTTC; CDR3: CSASLETSGRGTKNIQYF
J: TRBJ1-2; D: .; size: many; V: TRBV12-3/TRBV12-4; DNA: TGTGCCAGCAGCCCCGGGACATCGAATGGCTACACCTTC; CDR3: CASSPGTSNGYTF
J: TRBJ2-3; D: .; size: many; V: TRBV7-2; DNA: TGTGCCAGCAGCCAGGGAAGGGCAGGGAGGAATACGCAGTATTTT; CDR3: CASSQGRAGRNTQYF
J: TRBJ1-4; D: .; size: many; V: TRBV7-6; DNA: TGTGCCAGCAGCCTGGACCAGTTTAATGAAAAACTGTTTTTT; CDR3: CASSLDQFNEKLFF
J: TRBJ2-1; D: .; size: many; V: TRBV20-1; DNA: TGCAGTGCTAGAGATCAACGGAAGGCCTCCTACAATGAGCAGTTCTTC; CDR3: CSARDQRKASYNEQFF
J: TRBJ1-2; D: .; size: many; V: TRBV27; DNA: TGTGCCAGCAGTTATTCCCGGGTCGGGGGCTACACCTTC; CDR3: CASSYSRVGGYTF
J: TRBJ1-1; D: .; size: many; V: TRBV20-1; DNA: TGCAGTGCCCCGCGGGGCGCTGTGGGCACTGAAGCTTTCTTT; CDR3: CSAPRGAVGTEAFF
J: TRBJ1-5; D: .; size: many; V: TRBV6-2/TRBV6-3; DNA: TGTGCCAGCAGTTGGAGGGGAGGGCAGCCCCAGCATTTT; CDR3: CASSWRGGQPQHF
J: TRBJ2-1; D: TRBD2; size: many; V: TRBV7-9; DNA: TGTGCCAGCAGCTTAGAACCTAGCGGGAGTCGGCATGAGCAGTTCTTC; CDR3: CASSLEPSGSRHEQFF
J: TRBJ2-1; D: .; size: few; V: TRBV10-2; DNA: TGCGCCAGCAGTGCCGGGATGACACCCTACAATGAGCAGTTCTTC; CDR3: CASSAGMTPYNEQFF